This T cell receptor beta chain came from a study of beta chain features in type 1 diabetes. The trim removed 4 bases at V and 4 bases at J, leaving 7 bases unmatched. The CDR3 is 15 amino acids. Looked up from germline, CDR1 is GTSNPN and CDR2 is SVGIG (reference sequence). In regard to this clone: Its antigen is as yet unknown.

Expressed TCRB transcripts got sequenced, as all isolated RNA was reverse transcribed. Sequencing was performed with immunoSEQ multiplex PCR; in TCRdb, only in-frame clones are kept and a portion is missing. The sample includes 200,000 to 300,000 clones, more than 65% seen only once; the top ten take about 0.05%. Markers CD45RO/CCR7/CD25/CD127/CD95/CD27 served to sort CD4+ naive, central memory, regulatory and stem cell-like memory cells. Study conclusions and caveats: Naive, central memory and regulatory TCRB repertoires appeared more similar among patients than healthy donors. Fewer insertions but more deletions were seen at VDJ junctions in type 1 diabetes patients. The study left unresolved whether HLA type influences TCRB rearrangement.

The chain couples TRBV30 to TRBJ1-2, with TRBD1 matching over 12 bases. The specimen sequenced was naive CD4+ T cells from blood. The source of this sequence is a man aged 30-40 years in good health. DNA of the CDR3: TGTGCCTGGACTACCGGGACAGGGGGCACCTATGGCTACACCTTC. Translating gives CAWTTGTGGTYGYTF.